Listed below are T cell receptor beta chains from one sample, sequenced in a study of Ad26.COV2.S vaccination and SARS-CoV-2 variants. Sequencing was performed with immunoSEQ multiplex PCR; in TCRdb, only in-frame clones are kept and a portion is missing. The sample has about 320,000 clones, 85% seen once; the top ten hold approximately 2.2%. This material consisted of peripheral blood, taken in a trial of Ad26.COV2.S vaccine versus placebo. These receptors all stem from a person aged 18 to 59 who received the Ad26.COV2.S COVID-19 vaccine or a placebo. Each CDR3 is given with its conserved first and last residue. The D gene is left open where the match is weak. Where a row states a size, it is once, few, many or the class of an expanded clone; other rows omit it.

V	size	D	J	DNA	CDR3
TRBV5-5	.	TRBD1	TRBJ1-1	TGTGCCAGCAGCTTTCCCGGGGACAGAGAAGGCGAAGCTTTCTTT	CASSFPGDREGEAFF
TRBV2	.	.	TRBJ2-5	TGTGCCAGCAGTTCCGACCAACAAGAGACCCAGTACTTC	CASSSDQQETQYF
TRBV5-6	.	.	TRBJ2-7	TGTGCCAGCAGCTTGACCGACGAGCAGTACTTC	CASSLTDEQYF
TRBV10-3	.	.	TRBJ1-2	TGTGCCATCAGGGCAGGGGAAAGGGCTAACTATGGCTACACCTTC	CAIRAGERANYGYTF
TRBV4-1	.	.	TRBJ1-2	TGCGCCAGCAGCCCGGACCGAGTATCAATCGGCTACACCTTC	CASSPDRVSIGYTF
TRBV28	.	.	TRBJ1-2	TGTGCCAGCAGTTTATCCGAGTCGAACCCGGGGGCCTATGGCTACACCTTC	CASSLSESNPGAYGYTF
TRBV6-5	.	.	TRBJ1-4	TGTGCCAGCAGTTCCCTAGGGGGTGAAAAACTGTTTTTT	CASSSLGGEKLFF
TRBV19	.	.	TRBJ1-5	TGTGCCAGTAATAGGGGTTCAGGTCAGCCCCAGCATTTT	CASNRGSGQPQHF
TRBV5-5	.	TRBD2	TRBJ2-2	TGTGCCAGCAGCTTGGTTAGGACTAGCGGCGGGGAGCTGTTTTTT	CASSLVRTSGGELFF
TRBV6-6	few	.	TRBJ1-6	TGTGCCAGCAGTTACGGGACACCGAATAATTCACCCCTCCACTTT	CASSYGTPNNSPLHF
TRBV3-1/TRBV3-2	once	.	TRBJ2-7	TGTGCCAGCACCTCCCAATGGGGCTCCTACGAGCAGTACTTC	CASTSQWGSYEQYF
TRBV5-4	.	.	TRBJ2-1	TGTGCCAGCAGCTTGGAGGGGGGTAGCTCCTACAATGAGCAGTTCTTC	CASSLEGGSSYNEQFF
TRBV5-1	few	.	TRBJ2-6	TGCGCCAGCAGCTTATTATCCCCGGGGGCCAACGTCCTGACTTTC	CASSLLSPGANVLTF
TRBV28	.	.	TRBJ1-5	TGTGCCAGCACCGAGAACAGGGAGGCCTTTCGCAATCAGCCCCAGCATTTT	CASTENREAFRNQPQHF
TRBV3-1/TRBV3-2	.	TRBD2	TRBJ2-3	TGTGCCAGCAGCCTGGGACTAGCGGGCACAGATACGCAGTATTTT	CASSLGLAGTDTQYF
TRBV24-1	.	.	TRBJ2-7	TGTGCCACCAGTGTGGGCAGGGGGGGCACCGAGCAATACTTC	CATSVGRGGTEQYF
TRBV24-1	once	.	TRBJ1-2	TGTGCCACCAGTGAAGGGGCGGGGGCCAGTCTCTATGGCTACACCTTC	CATSEGAGASLYGYTF
TRBV24-1	.	.	TRBJ2-3	TGTGCCACCCGGGGCAGTCGAAGCACAGATACGCAGTATTTT	CATRGSRSTDTQYF
TRBV9	.	.	TRBJ1-2	TGTGCCAGCAGCGTCGGAGCGAGAGCAGGTCTTGTGGAAGGGGCTAACTATGGCTACACCTTC	CASSVGARAGLVEGANYGYTF
TRBV28	.	.	TRBJ1-2	TGTGCCAGCAGTGTGATGGGCTATGGCTACACCTTC	CASSVMGYGYTF
TRBV5-4	.	TRBD2	TRBJ2-3	TGTGCCAGCAGCTTGGCCGCGGGGGGAAGAGATACGCAGTATTTT	CASSLAAGGRDTQYF
TRBV6-4	.	.	TRBJ2-1	TGTGCCAGCAGTGACTCGACTCTAGCTGGCAATGAGCAGTTCTTC	CASSDSTLAGNEQFF
TRBV11-3	.	.	TRBJ2-1	TGTGCCAGCAGCTTCACGGGAGCCTACAATGAGCAGTTCTTC	CASSFTGAYNEQFF
TRBV28	.	TRBD2	TRBJ2-5	TGTGCCAGCGGGCGATATACTAGCGGGGCATACCAAGAGACCCAGTACTTC	CASGRYTSGAYQETQYF
TRBV9	.	TRBD1	TRBJ1-3	TGTGCCAGCAGCGTAACTGGGACAGGGAATGGAAACACCATATATTTT	CASSVTGTGNGNTIYF
TRBV28	many	TRBD1	TRBJ1-5	TGTGCCAGCAGACCGGACAGGGGCTTTCAGCCCCAGCATTTT	CASRPDRGFQPQHF
TRBV5-3	.	.	TRBJ1-1	TGTGCCAGAAGCACCAGGGACTTAAACACTGAAGCTTTCTTT	CARSTRDLNTEAFF
TRBV10-3	.	.	TRBJ1-2	TGTGCCATCAGTGAGTCGGAGAGTCGGGGCTACACCTTC	CAISESESRGYTF
TRBV2	.	.	TRBJ1-5	TGTGCCAGCAGTGGGCTAAGGAATCAGCCCCAGCATTTT	CASSGLRNQPQHF
TRBV5-6	few	.	TRBJ1-2	TGTGCCAGCAGCGCCCAGACGGGGAGTAACTATGGCTACACCTTC	CASSAQTGSNYGYTF
TRBV10-1	few	.	TRBJ1-5	TGCGCCAGCAGTGAGTCGGGCTTGAATCAGCCCCAGCATTTT	CASSESGLNQPQHF
TRBV30	.	.	TRBJ1-1	TGTGCCTGGAGTGTATTTGGGGCCGCTGAAGCTTTCTTT	CAWSVFGAAEAFF
TRBV9	.	.	TRBJ2-6	TGTGCCAGCAGCGTACATCCCCGTCAGGGCTCTGGGGCCAACGTCCTGACTTTC	CASSVHPRQGSGANVLTF
TRBV7-9	.	.	TRBJ1-6	TGTGCCAGCAGCCTGACCGTGGTGGAAAATTCACCCCTCCACTTT	CASSLTVVENSPLHF
TRBV19	.	.	TRBJ2-2	TGTGCCAGTAGTCGGCAGGGAGAGAACACCGGGGAGCTGTTTTTT	CASSRQGENTGELFF
TRBV7-3	.	.	TRBJ2-2	TGTGCCAGCAGCTTAACCGGAGACACCGCGAACACCGGGGAGCTGTTTTTT	CASSLTGDTANTGELFF
TRBV2	.	TRBD1	TRBJ2-1	TGTGCCAGCAGTAACCGACAGGGTCGAGATGAGCAGTTCTTC	CASSNRQGRDEQFF
TRBV5-4	.	.	TRBJ2-1	TGTGCCAGCAGCTTGGGAGGGAGGAACTCCTACAATGAGCAGTTCTTC	CASSLGGRNSYNEQFF
TRBV15	.	TRBD1	TRBJ2-5	TGTGCCACCAGCAGGGCCGGGACAGGGGGCTCGGAGACCCAGTACTTC	CATSRAGTGGSETQYF
TRBV24-1	.	.	TRBJ2-7	TGTGCCACCAGTGATCCTAGAAGATCCGGCGACGAGCAGTACTTC	CATSDPRRSGDEQYF
TRBV10-3	.	.	TRBJ1-1	TGTGCCATCAGTGAGAGCTTGGCGGACACTGAAGCTTTCTTT	CAISESLADTEAFF
TRBV28	.	.	TRBJ2-5	TGTGCCAGCAGTTTATCGGGTTGGGAGACCCAGTACTTC	CASSLSGWETQYF
TRBV28	once	.	TRBJ1-6	TGTGCCAGCAGCTTAGTTGGGGCAAGAAATTCACCCCTCCACTTT	CASSLVGARNSPLHF
TRBV5-6	.	TRBD1	TRBJ1-2	TGTGCCAGCAGCTTTACAGGGGGCGATGGCTACACCTTC	CASSFTGGDGYTF
TRBV4-1	.	.	TRBJ2-3	TGCGCCAGCAGCCAAGATTCCCCGGGACTCACCGGCACAGATACGCAGTATTTT	CASSQDSPGLTGTDTQYF
TRBV7-9	.	TRBD1	TRBJ2-5	TGTGCCAGCAGCTTAGGGTTGCAGGGGGTCCAAGAGACCCAGTACTTC	CASSLGLQGVQETQYF
TRBV7-8	.	TRBD1	TRBJ2-7	TGTGCCAGCAGCTTAGCCCCCGGGACAGTCCGGGTTGACTTC	CASSLAPGTVRVDF
TRBV19	.	.	TRBJ2-1	TGTGCCAGTAGTATGGTGGCAGGGGATAATGAGCAGTTCTTC	CASSMVAGDNEQFF